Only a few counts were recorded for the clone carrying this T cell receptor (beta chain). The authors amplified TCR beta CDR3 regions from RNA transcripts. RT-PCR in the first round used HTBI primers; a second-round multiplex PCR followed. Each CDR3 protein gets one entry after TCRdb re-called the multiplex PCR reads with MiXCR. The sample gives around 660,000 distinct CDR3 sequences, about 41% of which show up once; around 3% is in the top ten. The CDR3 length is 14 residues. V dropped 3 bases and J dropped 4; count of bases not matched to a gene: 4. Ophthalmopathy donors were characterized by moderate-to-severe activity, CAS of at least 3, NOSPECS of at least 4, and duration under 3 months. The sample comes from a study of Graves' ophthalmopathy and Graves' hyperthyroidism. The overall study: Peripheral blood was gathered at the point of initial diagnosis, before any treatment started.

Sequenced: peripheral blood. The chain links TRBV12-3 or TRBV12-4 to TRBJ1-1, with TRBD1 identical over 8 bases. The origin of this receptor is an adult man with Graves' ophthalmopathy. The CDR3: CASSFGRGLTEAFF. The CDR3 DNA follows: TGTGCCAGCAGTTTCGGCAGGGGGCTCACTGAAGCTTTCTTT.